The 29 T cell receptor beta chains in this list originate from one sample, sequenced in a study of T-cell memory formation after mild COVID-19. From the 5' RACE reads, TCRdb called clonotypes with MiXCR, one entry per CDR3 protein. The sample lists about 45,000 distinct CDR3 sequences; about a tenth were seen once. What was sequenced was PBMCs or a T cell subset sorted from them (not recorded which). These TCRs come from an adult woman who had mild COVID-19 (a few samples of this study predate the infection). Cell type and time point are not known.

This clonotype was counted between two and nine times. The rearrangement links TRBV9 to TRBJ1-1; weak D call: TRBD1 (6 bases). The CDR3 totals 17 residues. Germline CDR1 SGDLS, CDR2 YYNGEE. V gave up 3 bases and J gave up 0 bases, with 18 bases separating them. The CDR3 DNA follows: TGTGCCAGCAGCGCGTCTTGGGGGCTGAGGATGAACACTGAAGCTTTCTTT. Translated, it gives CASSASWGLRMNTEAFF.

The chain links TRBV5-5 to TRBJ1-5, with 9 nucleotides matching TRBD1. V shed 1 base, J shed 5 bases, and the junction held 4 bases outside the gene matches. The germline V gene has CDR1 SGHKS and CDR2 YYEKEE (reference sequence). The CDR3 consists of 15 residues. The CDR3 nucleotides are TGTGCCAGCAGCTTGTTACAGGGGGCCTATCAGCCCCAGCATTTT. It is translated as CASSLLQGAYQPQHF.

This clonotype appeared a few times. The chain links TRBV4-2 to TRBJ2-7; D gene uncertain. The CDR3 covers 13 residues. The V gene lost 0 bases and the J gene lost 5 bases, with 8 bases spanning the gap. Germline V CDR1 and CDR2: LGHNA, YNFKEQ. Here the CDR3 DNA reads TGTGCCAGCAGCCAAGAATCACAGCACGAGCAGTACTTC. It codes for CASSQESQHEQYF.

This clonotype was counted at least ten times. The CDR3 region is CASSGGGANTEAFF. The CDR3 DNA is TGTGCCAGCAGCGGGGGGGGCGCAAACACTGAAGCTTTCTTT. This chain joins TRBV9 and TRBJ1-1; D is possibly TRBD1 (6 bases). Germline CDR1 is SGDLS and CDR2 is YYNGEE. The V end lost 3 bases, the J end lost 2 bases, and 11 bases lay between the germline ends. The CDR3 runs to 14 residues.

A word on this clonotype: This may come from a read error, since a much larger clone is one base off. The chain combines TRBV12-3 or TRBV12-4 with TRBJ1-6, with a weak D call TRBD1 (5 bases). V lost 5 bases, J lost 5 bases, and 10 bases lay in between. The length of the CDR3 is 14 residues. CDR3 sequence reads: CASSVRQHNSPLHF. CDR3 bases: TGTGCCAGCAGTGTCCGACAGCATAATTCACCCCTCCACTTT.

This clonotype showed up many times. The chain combines TRBV30 with TRBJ2-1, with 8 bases lining up with TRBD2. After removal of 3 bases from V and 6 bases from J, the junction contained 7 bases not matched to a gene. Germline V gene data show CDR1 as GTSNPN and CDR2 as SVGIG (reference sequence). This CDR3 comprises 14 residues. As DNA, the CDR3 is TGTGCCTGGAGGCTCACGGGGGGGCCCAATGAGCAGTTCTTC. Translating it yields CAWRLTGGPNEQFF.

The sample holds many counts of this clonotype. The J gene is TRBJ2-7, the V gene TRBV7-2, with a possible D match to TRBD2 (6 bases). Germline CDR1 is SGHTA and CDR2 is FQGNSA. The V gene lost 4 bases and the J gene lost 2 bases, with 15 bases spanning the gap. The CDR3 sequence is 15 residues long. CDR3 DNA: TGTGCCAGCAGCTCCGCGGGACCCGGGGCCTACGAGCAGTACTTC. Protein: CASSSAGPGAYEQYF.

This clonotype was recorded a few times. The J gene is TRBJ2-4, the V gene TRBV2; 7 bases are a match to TRBD1. The CDR3 runs 16 residues. Germline trimming cut 5 bases from V and 1 base from J; bases unmatched to any gene: 8. Looked up from germline, CDR1 is SNHLY and CDR2 is FYNNEI. Written as DNA, the CDR3 is TGTGCCAGCAGTTTAACCGTCAGGGGGGCCAAAAACATTCAGTACTTC. Encoded protein: CASSLTVRGAKNIQYF.

This clonotype turned up a few times. This chain connects TRBV29-1 to TRBJ2-5; TRBD1 is a possible D gene (7 bases). The V end was cut by 7 bases, the J end by 4 bases, with 19 bases between. Germline-derived CDR1 and CDR2 are SQVTM and ANQGSEA. The CDR3 covers 14 residues. The CDR3 DNA sequence: TGCAGCGGTAGGATAGGAGGGGGCGGAGAGACCCAGTACTTC. Protein sequence: CSGRIGGGGETQYF.

The V gene is TRBV5-1, the J gene TRBJ1-3, with D maybe TRBD1 (6 bases). In germline, CDR1 is SGHRS, CDR2 YFSETQ. V was cut by 3 bases and J by 1 base, with 11 bases left in between. The CDR3 loop spans 15 amino acids. In nucleotides, the CDR3 is TGCGCCAGCAGCTCTGGAGGGGGGTCTGGAAACACCATATATTTT. Translating it yields CASSSGGGSGNTIYF.

The rearrangement joins TRBV12-3 or TRBV12-4 to TRBJ2-6; 9 bases map to TRBD1. Trimming cost V 5 bases and J 0 bases; bases outside gene matches: 5. The CDR3 sequence is 17 residues long. The CDR3 DNA sequence: TGTGCCAGCAGTCCCGGGACAGGGCCCTCTGGGGCCAACGTCCTGACTTTC. It specifies CASSPGTGPSGANVLTF.

The sample holds a few counts of this clonotype. This rearrangement joins TRBV4-2 to TRBJ2-7, with TRBD2 matching over 9 bases. Looked up from germline, CDR1 is LGHNA and CDR2 is YNFKEQ. The V and J ends lost 0 bases and 2 bases, in that order; junction bases with no gene match: 8. The length of the CDR3 is 17 residues. The CDR3, as DNA: TGTGCCAGCAGCCAAGAAGGTTCGACTAGCGGAGCCTACGAGCAGTACTTC. It specifies CASSQEGSTSGAYEQYF.

This clonotype occurred a few times. The chain employs TRBV10-3 and TRBJ2-1, with D possibly matching TRBD1 (5 bases). The CDR3 covers 13 residues. Trimming pared 1 base from V and 7 bases from J, leaving 8 bases between. Germline CDR1 and CDR2: ENHRY and SYGVKD. The CDR3 nucleotides read TGTGCCATCAGTGAGTTCCAGGGAAATGAGCAGTTCTTC. Encoded protein: CAISEFQGNEQFF.

The rearrangement links TRBV27 to TRBJ1-5; D may be TRBD1 (5 bases). Germline V gene lookup returns CDR1 MNHEY and CDR2 SMNVEV (reference sequence). The ends were cut back, 2 bases at V and 7 bases at J, with 12 bases in the middle. The CDR3 totals 14 residues. The CDR3 DNA sequence: TGTGCCAGCAGTTTAGGGGGGTTCGGGCAGCCCCAGCATTTT. It translates to CASSLGGFGQPQHF.

This clonotype was counted only a few times. The chain links TRBV18 to TRBJ2-5; D call uncertain. Trimming took 0 bases from V and 5 from J, leaving 10 bases between them. CDR1 KGHSH and CDR2 LQKENI come from the germline V gene. CDR3 length: 14 residues. CDR3: CASSPPSMSETQYF. The CDR3 DNA reads TGTGCCAGCTCACCACCATCCATGTCGGAGACCCAGTACTTC.

The chain carries TRBV6-2 or TRBV6-3 and TRBJ2-7; D remains ambiguous. Germline assignment: CDR1 MNHEY and CDR2 SVGEGT. Trimming removed 2 bases at V and 4 bases at J, with 9 bases between. This CDR3 comprises 13 residues. In DNA form, the CDR3 reads TGTGCCAGCAGTTACCCCGGGCCATACGAGCAGTACTTC. It yields the protein CASSYPGPYEQYF.

The table lists this clonotype with a few counts. The chain employs TRBV29-1 and TRBJ2-1; 15 bases are shared with TRBD2. This CDR3 has 18 amino acids. The V gene end was trimmed by 3 bases and the J gene end by 0 bases; junction bases not matched to a gene: 6. Germline CDR1 SQVTM, CDR2 ANQGSEA. CDR3 loop: CSVDRRGLAGGSYNEQFF. CDR3 nucleotides: TGCAGCGTTGATCGTCGGGGACTAGCGGGGGGCTCCTACAATGAGCAGTTCTTC.

This clonotype was observed a handful of times. This rearrangement joins TRBV6-2 or TRBV6-3 to TRBJ2-3; tentatively, D is TRBD1 (6 bases). Trimming removed 2 bases at V and 2 bases at J, with 8 bases between. This CDR3 spans 14 amino acids. Per germline, CDR1 MNHEY and CDR2 SVGEGT. The CDR3 sequence: CASSYGQFTDTQYF. The CDR3 bases are TGTGCCAGCAGTTACGGACAGTTCACAGATACGCAGTATTTT.

This clonotype has ten or more counts. This rearrangement joins TRBV12-3 or TRBV12-4 to TRBJ2-5; possible D gene TRBD1, 6 bases. This CDR3 is 14 amino acids long. V gave up 6 bases and J gave up 1 base, with 12 bases separating them. CDR3 sequence (DNA): TGTGCCAGCAGCCCGACAGGCCGCCAAGAGACCCAGTACTTC. Protein: CASSPTGRQETQYF.

The chain uses TRBV3-1 and TRBJ1-2, with 7 bases lining up with TRBD1. The CDR3 totals 13 residues. The ends lost 4 bases at V and 10 bases at J; junction bases unmatched: 9. Germline V lookup: CDR1 LGHDT, CDR2 YNNKEL (reference sequence). CDR3: CASSLRQGNDYTF. CDR3 nucleotides: TGTGCCAGCAGCCTTAGACAGGGCAACGACTACACCTTC.

The chain employs TRBV20-1 and TRBJ2-3, with a tentative D call TRBD2 (6 bases). Germline lookup yields CDR1 DFQATT and CDR2 SNEGSKA (reference sequence). The CDR3 contains 15 residues. V was cut by 6 bases and J by 2 bases, with 18 bases left in between. The CDR3 region has the DNA TGCAGTGCAATACCCTACCGGGAGTCCACAGATACGCAGTATTTT. It yields the protein CSAIPYRESTDTQYF.

At least ten counts were recorded for this clonotype. The chain is built from TRBV7-9 and TRBJ2-1; possibly TRBD1 for D (5 bases). V was pared by 5 bases and J by 6 bases, with 17 bases between. CDR1 is SEHNR, CDR2 FQNEAQ, per germline (reference sequence). The CDR3 loop spans 15 amino acids. The CDR3 DNA follows: TGTGCCAGCAGCCCGCACGTCCAGGGTCTCAATGAGCAGTTCTTC. Its translation: CASSPHVQGLNEQFF.

V gene TRBV20-1 combines with J gene TRBJ2-1; the D gene is possibly TRBD2 (6 bases). Germline assignment: CDR1 DFQATT and CDR2 SNEGSKA (reference sequence). Trimming took off 1 base at V and 4 bases at J, with 14 bases between the two ends. The CDR3 runs 15 residues. Written as DNA, the CDR3 is TGCAGTGCTAGAGTTCCCGGGACTCAGTACAATGAGCAGTTCTTC. Amino acids: CSARVPGTQYNEQFF.

This clonotype has more than one count but fewer than ten. The V call is TRBV7-3, the J call TRBJ2-3, with TRBD2 matching 8 bases. With 0 bases clipped from V and 2 bases from J, the junction kept 4 bases outside the gene matches. Germline V gene data show CDR1 as SGHTA and CDR2 as FQGTGA. The CDR3 runs to 16 residues. CDR3 in amino acids: CASSLTPGLDTDTQYF. DNA of the CDR3: TGTGCCAGCAGCTTAACCCCGGGACTAGACACAGATACGCAGTATTTT.

This clonotype was found many times. The chain combines TRBV12-3 or TRBV12-4 with TRBJ2-3; perhaps D is TRBD1 or TRBD2 (5 bases each). V was pared by 3 bases and J by 3 bases, with 7 bases between. The CDR3 has 13 amino acids. Here the CDR3 DNA reads TGTGCCAGCAGTTTCGAGGGGACAGATACGCAGTATTTT. It encodes CASSFEGTDTQYF.

This clonotype has a handful of counts. CDR3 amino acids: CASSTPPGTGLNEQYF. CDR3 coding DNA: TGTGCCAGTAGTACACCTCCCGGGACAGGCCTAAACGAGCAGTACTTC. This chain joins TRBV19 and TRBJ2-7; TRBD1 aligns across 8 bases. The V and J ends lost 4 bases and 5 bases, in that order; junction bases with no gene match: 13. The CDR3 totals 16 residues. CDR1 is LNHDA and CDR2 is SQIVND in the germline V gene (reference sequence).

The CDR3 coding sequence is TGTGCCACCAGCCAGACAGAGAACACTGAAGCTTTCTTT. This gives the protein CATSQTENTEAFF. The V gene is TRBV24-1, the J gene TRBJ1-1; D may be TRBD1 (5 bases). Trimming removed 7 bases from V and 1 base from J, with 9 bases in between. Germline CDR1 KGHDR, CDR2 SFDVKD. The CDR3 is made up of 13 amino acids.

This clonotype occurred a few times. The gene calls are TRBV9 and TRBJ2-5; 9 bases line up with TRBD2. This CDR3 has 14 residues. The germline V gene has CDR1 SGDLS and CDR2 YYNGEE. The ends lost 8 bases at V and 2 bases at J; junction bases unmatched: 7. CDR3 sequence reads: CASSAGGVQETQYF. For the CDR3, the DNA is TGTGCCAGTTCAGCGGGGGGTGTACAAGAGACCCAGTACTTC.

This clonotype was seen more than once but under ten times. V and J are TRBV9 and TRBJ2-5; TRBD2 is a possible D gene (6 bases). V lost 0 bases and J lost 5, with 11 bases in between. There are 14 residues in the CDR3. In germline, CDR1 is SGDLS, CDR2 YYNGEE. The CDR3 sequence is CASSVDRGWETQYF. CDR3 DNA: TGTGCCAGCAGCGTAGACCGGGGGTGGGAGACCCAGTACTTC.